This T cell receptor (beta chain) emerged from a study of response to subunit inactivated influenza vaccine. CDR1 and CDR2 (germline): SGHKS, YYEKEE (reference sequence). This CDR3 has 14 residues. Trimming stripped 2 bases from V and 4 bases from J, with 12 bases between. General observations from the study: Each seasonal influenza vaccination recruits few new T cells, the authors suggested.

TCRdb fed the RT-PCR reads into MiXCR, producing one record per CDR3 protein. This table holds about 500,000 distinct CDR3 sequences, under 8.5% found once. Details on this clonotype: Its antigen is as yet unknown.

This specimen was PBMCs from blood, taken around 25 months after vaccination. The TCR sequence derives from a man between 50 and 69 years old who received an inactivated influenza vaccine. The chain recombines TRBV5-5 with TRBJ2-5; the D gene could be TRBD1 or TRBD2 (5 bases each). The CDR3 nucleotides are TGTGCCAGCAGCTTCCGACGGGGCGGAGAGACCCAGTACTTC. This codes for CASSFRRGGETQYF.